This entry features one T cell receptor (beta chain) sequence. The antigen is unknown. The sample comes from a study of shared clonotypes between healthy human individuals. Study information: A donor's plate count was three for CD4 naive and three for CD4 memory; CD8 naive had two and CD8 memory one.

Replicate sorted-subset PCRs were loaded with around 200 ng DNA, 29,000 or so T cell genomes. Produced via immunoSEQ multiplex PCR; TCRdb's table is partial and in-frame only. This table has under 2.5 million clones, 85% to 95% appearing once. Germline lookup yields CDR1 MNHEY and CDR2 SVGAGI. The CDR3 is made up of 15 amino acids. V dropped 5 bases and J dropped 8; count of bases not matched to a gene: 13. Study-level results: The sharing of 4.5% to 5.5% of naive CD4 clonotypes was seen across a handful of donors.

The J gene is TRBJ1-2, the V gene TRBV6-5, with 8 bases that match TRBD1. The material sequenced was naive CD4+ T cells from PBMCs. Subset specified: CD45RA+ positively selected. This sequence was found in a man between 18 and 35 years old in good health. Some clones in this sample may be carry-over from other donors' samples. CDR3 in amino acids: CASSRTSGGAGGYTF. DNA for the CDR3: TGTGCCAGCAGTAGAACCTCAGGGGGCGCGGGAGGCTACACCTTC.